This T cell receptor beta chain was captured by sequencing in a study of control samples from healthy donors and cancer patients. The CDR3 runs to 13 residues. The J segment lost 4 bases and the V segment lost 6 bases, leaving 6 bases of the junction unmatched. The V gene's germline CDR1 is MNHEY and CDR2 SVGAGI. Sequencing was performed with immunoSEQ multiplex PCR; in TCRdb, only in-frame clones are kept and a portion is missing. The repertoire includes 95,000 to 150,000 clones, over 80% of them detected once, and 0.55% to 0.65% sits in the top ten. This chain links TRBV6-5 with TRBJ2-7; 7 bases agree with TRBD1. The TCR comes from an elderly man with head and neck cancer. The sequencing sample was made of PBMCs. The CDR3 region is CASSDRVGYEQYF. In DNA, the CDR3 is TGTGCCAGCAGCGACAGGGTAGGATACGAGCAGTACTTC.